The 15 T cell receptor beta chains presented below share a single source sample, sequenced in a study of blood T cell repertoires in COVID-19 (TCRdb year 2020). The library was made by the immunoSEQ multiplex PCR assay. TCRdb mirrors the immuneACCESS table, restricted to in-frame sequences. Some clones are absent from its copies; in checked studies, under half trace to an unresolved V gene, and the reason for the others is unknown. This sample comprises 200,000 to 250,000 clones, 90% of them detected only once. The ten biggest clones cover around 15% of the sample. The source material was PBMCs or T cells enriched from blood (not recorded which). The receptors come from a young man who had been exposed to COVID-19.

The V and J genes are TRBV19 and TRBJ2-5; 12 nucleotides match TRBD1. The CDR3 is 16 residues long. Germline values: CDR1 LNHDA, CDR2 SQIVND (reference sequence). V shed 6 bases and J 5 bases; nucleotides not matched to a gene: 10. CDR3: CASRVSGDRGQETQYF. CDR3 nucleotides: TGTGCCAGTAGAGTCTCCGGGGACAGGGGGCAGGAGACCCAGTACTTC.

The chain couples TRBV7-9 to TRBJ2-1, with D hard to call. This CDR3 spans 12 amino acids. CDR1 SEHNR and CDR2 FQNEAQ come from the germline V gene (reference sequence). Trimming took off 1 base at V and 10 bases at J, with 8 bases between the two ends. The CDR3 spells CASSLVRPEQFF. The CDR3 DNA reads as TGTGCCAGCAGCTTAGTGCGCCCCGAGCAGTTCTTC.

V is TRBV4-1 and J is TRBJ1-2; no firm D call. Germline V CDR1 and CDR2: MGHRA, YSYEKL. The CDR3 is 15 residues long. The ends were cut back, 1 base at V and 3 bases at J, with 12 bases in the middle. In DNA form, the CDR3 reads TGCGCCAGCAGCCAAGGCCCCACCGCAGACTATGGCTACACCTTC. Translation gives CASSQGPTADYGYTF.

The V and J genes are TRBV27 and TRBJ1-2, with 7 bases fitting TRBD1. Losses at the gene ends were 6 bases for V and 5 bases for J; bases not matched to a gene: 9. In germline, CDR1 is MNHEY, CDR2 SMNVEV (reference sequence). This CDR3 has 14 residues. The CDR3 DNA reads as TGTGCCAGCAGCCGATTACAGGGGAATTATGGCTACACCTTC. Its translation is CASSRLQGNYGYTF.

The chain is built from TRBV13 and TRBJ2-5, with 10 bases that match TRBD2. The CDR3 runs to 15 residues. The junction had 8 bases not matched to a gene; V was cut back by 6 bases and J by 4 bases. The V gene's germline CDR1 is PRHDT and CDR2 FYEKMQ (reference sequence). The CDR3 region is CASSTSGEARETQYF. DNA of the CDR3: TGTGCCAGCAGTACTAGCGGGGAGGCGAGAGAGACCCAGTACTTC.

The gene calls are TRBV30 and TRBJ1-3; D not resolved. Germline CDR1 and CDR2: GTSNPN and SVGIG (reference sequence). The V gene lost 0 bases and the J gene lost 2 bases, with 8 bases spanning the gap. This CDR3 is built from 14 residues. This chain's CDR3 is CAWSVERTGNTIYF. The CDR3 nucleotides are TGTGCCTGGAGTGTTGAGAGAACTGGAAACACCATATATTTT.

The chain is built from TRBV4-1 and TRBJ2-1; D is unclear. Trimming took 8 bases from V and 5 from J, leaving 16 bases between them. This CDR3 has 14 residues. Germline V gene data show CDR1 as MGHRA and CDR2 as YSYEKL. The DNA of the CDR3 is TGCGCCAGCCGCGGCCCCCCCTCACACAATGAGCAGTTCTTC. Residues: CASRGPPSHNEQFF.

The chain carries TRBV6-5 and TRBJ1-2; the match to TRBD1 covers 7 bases. Unmatched junction bases numbered 7, after V lost 4 bases and J lost 2 bases. The V gene's germline CDR1 is MNHEY and CDR2 SVGAGI. The CDR3 loop spans 15 amino acids. The CDR3, as DNA: TGTGCCAGCAGTTCAACAGGGGAACTAAACTATGGCTACACCTTC. Protein sequence: CASSSTGELNYGYTF.

The genes are TRBV5-1 and TRBJ1-3; 10 bases fit TRBD1. CDR1 is SGHRS and CDR2 is YFSETQ in the germline V gene. Losses at the gene ends were 0 bases for V and 4 bases for J; bases not matched to a gene: 4. The CDR3 covers 16 residues. The CDR3 DNA is TGCGCCAGCAGCTTGGAGGCGGGACAGGGGGGAAACACCATATATTTT. It codes for CASSLEAGQGGNTIYF.

V usage is TRBV11-2 and J usage is TRBJ1-2; D gene uncertain. The CDR3 is 11 residues long. V was trimmed by 7 bases and J by 5 bases, leaving 8 bases between them. CDR1 is SGHAT and CDR2 is FQNNGV in the germline V gene. The CDR3 loop reads CASTSVYGYTF. The CDR3 bases are TGTGCCAGCACCAGCGTGTATGGCTACACCTTC.

The chain is built from TRBV27 and TRBJ1-2; D remains unclear. Trimming took off 2 bases at V and 4 bases at J, with 8 bases between the two ends. Germline V gene lookup returns CDR1 MNHEY and CDR2 SMNVEV (reference sequence). The CDR3 contains 13 residues. For the CDR3, the DNA is TGTGCCAGCAGTTTACGGGTAGGCTATGGCTACACCTTC. The encoded protein is CASSLRVGYGYTF.

V usage is TRBV5-5 and J usage is TRBJ1-2; possible D gene TRBD1, 6 bases. The CDR3 is 14 residues long. Germline CDR1 reads SGHKS; CDR2 reads YYEKEE (reference sequence). The V gene lost 0 bases and the J gene lost 12 bases, with 18 bases spanning the gap. The CDR3 loop reads CASSLELGTGPNTF. In nucleotides, the CDR3 is TGTGCCAGCAGCTTGGAACTCGGAACAGGGCCAAACACCTTC.

V usage is TRBV19 and J usage is TRBJ2-7; D possibly corresponds to TRBD2 (6 bases). The CDR3 has 16 amino acids. Between the trimmed V and J ends, which lost 5 bases and 5 bases, there was a span of 22 bases. CDR1 and CDR2 from the germline V gene are LNHDA and SQIVND (reference sequence). CDR3 sequence: CASSEFGAGGTHEQYF. CDR3 nucleotides: TGTGCCAGTAGTGAGTTTGGGGCCGGGGGTACCCACGAGCAGTACTTC.

A remark on this clone: An end of the junction does not agree with germline; a read error may underlie this. The rearrangement joins TRBV3-1 (or the pseudogene TRBV3-2) to TRBJ1-2; 7 bases align to TRBD1. Germline-derived CDR1 and CDR2 are LGHDT and YNNKEL (reference sequence). There are 14 residues in the CDR3. In nucleotides, the CDR3 is TGTGCCAGCAGTCAAGGGACAGCGGTCTATGGCTACACCTTC. This codes for CASSQGTAVYGYTF.

The chain carries TRBV4-1 and TRBJ2-4; 7 nucleotides line up with TRBD1. Germline V gives CDR1 MGHRA, CDR2 YSYEKL. The J segment lost 3 bases and the V segment lost 4 bases, leaving 6 bases of the junction unmatched. The CDR3 loop spans 15 amino acids. In DNA, the CDR3 is TGCGCCAGCAGCCCCAGAGGACAGGACAAAAACATTCAGTACTTC. Its protein is CASSPRGQDKNIQYF.